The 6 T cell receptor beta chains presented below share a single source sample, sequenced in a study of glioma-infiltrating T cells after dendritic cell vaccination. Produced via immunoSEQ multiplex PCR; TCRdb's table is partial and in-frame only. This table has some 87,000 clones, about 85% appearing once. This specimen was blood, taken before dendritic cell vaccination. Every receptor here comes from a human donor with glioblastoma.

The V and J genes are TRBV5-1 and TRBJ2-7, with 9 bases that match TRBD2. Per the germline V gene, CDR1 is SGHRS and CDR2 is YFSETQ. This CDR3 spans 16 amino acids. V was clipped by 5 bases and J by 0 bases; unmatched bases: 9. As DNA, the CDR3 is TGCGCCAGCAGTTACGCGACTAGCGGAGGCTCCTACGAGCAGTACTTC. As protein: CASSYATSGGSYEQYF.

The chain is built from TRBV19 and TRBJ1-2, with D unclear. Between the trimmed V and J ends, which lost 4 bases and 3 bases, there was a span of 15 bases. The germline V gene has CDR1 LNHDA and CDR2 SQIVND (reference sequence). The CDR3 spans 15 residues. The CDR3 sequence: CASSRGPSPDYGYTF. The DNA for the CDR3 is TGTGCCAGTAGTAGAGGCCCCTCGCCAGACTATGGCTACACCTTC.

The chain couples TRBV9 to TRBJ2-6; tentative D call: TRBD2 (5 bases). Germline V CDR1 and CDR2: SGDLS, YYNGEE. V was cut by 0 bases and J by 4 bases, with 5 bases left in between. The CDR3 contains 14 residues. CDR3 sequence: CASSVGGGANVLTF. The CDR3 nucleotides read TGTGCCAGCAGCGTAGGCGGGGGGGCCAACGTCCTGACTTTC.

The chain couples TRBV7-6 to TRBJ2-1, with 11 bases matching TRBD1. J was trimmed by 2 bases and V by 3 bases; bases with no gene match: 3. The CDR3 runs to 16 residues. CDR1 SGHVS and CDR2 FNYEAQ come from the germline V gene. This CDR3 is CASSLGTGGTYNEQFF. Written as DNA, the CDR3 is TGTGCCAGCAGCTTGGGGACAGGGGGTACCTACAATGAGCAGTTCTTC. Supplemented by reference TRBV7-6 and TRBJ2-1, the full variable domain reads GAGVSQSPRYKVTKRGQDVALRCDPISGHVSLYWYRQALGQGPEFLTYFNYEAQQDKSGLPNDRFSAERPEGSISTLTIQRTEQRDSAMYRCASSLGTGGTYNEQFFGPGTRLTVL.

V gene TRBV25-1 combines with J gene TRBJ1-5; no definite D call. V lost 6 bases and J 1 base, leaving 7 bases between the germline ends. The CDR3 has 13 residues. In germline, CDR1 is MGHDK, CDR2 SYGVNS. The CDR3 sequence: CASRADSNQPQHF. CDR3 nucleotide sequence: TGTGCCAGCAGAGCGGACAGCAATCAGCCCCAGCATTTT.

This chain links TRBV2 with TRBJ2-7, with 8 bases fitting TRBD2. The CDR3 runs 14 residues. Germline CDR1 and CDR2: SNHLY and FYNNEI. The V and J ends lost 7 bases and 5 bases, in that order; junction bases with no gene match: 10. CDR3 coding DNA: TGTGCCAGCATGTACAGCGGGGGAAGCAACGAGCAGTACTTC. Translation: CASMYSGGSNEQYF.